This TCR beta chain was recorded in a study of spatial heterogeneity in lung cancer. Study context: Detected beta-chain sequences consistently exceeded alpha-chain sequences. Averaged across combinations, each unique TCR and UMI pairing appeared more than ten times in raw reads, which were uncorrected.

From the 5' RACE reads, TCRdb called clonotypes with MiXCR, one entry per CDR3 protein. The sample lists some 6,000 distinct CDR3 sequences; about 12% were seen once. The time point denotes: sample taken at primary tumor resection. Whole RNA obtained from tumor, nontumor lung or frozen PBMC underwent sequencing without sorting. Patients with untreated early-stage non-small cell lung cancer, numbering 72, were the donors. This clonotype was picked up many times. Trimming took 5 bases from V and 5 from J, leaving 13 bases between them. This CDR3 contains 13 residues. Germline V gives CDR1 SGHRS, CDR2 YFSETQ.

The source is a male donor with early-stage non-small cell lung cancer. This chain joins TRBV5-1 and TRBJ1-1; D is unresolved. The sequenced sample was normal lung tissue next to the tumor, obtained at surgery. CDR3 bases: TGCGCCAGCAGAAACGCTGAGGAAACTGAAGCTTTCTTT. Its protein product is CASRNAEETEAFF.